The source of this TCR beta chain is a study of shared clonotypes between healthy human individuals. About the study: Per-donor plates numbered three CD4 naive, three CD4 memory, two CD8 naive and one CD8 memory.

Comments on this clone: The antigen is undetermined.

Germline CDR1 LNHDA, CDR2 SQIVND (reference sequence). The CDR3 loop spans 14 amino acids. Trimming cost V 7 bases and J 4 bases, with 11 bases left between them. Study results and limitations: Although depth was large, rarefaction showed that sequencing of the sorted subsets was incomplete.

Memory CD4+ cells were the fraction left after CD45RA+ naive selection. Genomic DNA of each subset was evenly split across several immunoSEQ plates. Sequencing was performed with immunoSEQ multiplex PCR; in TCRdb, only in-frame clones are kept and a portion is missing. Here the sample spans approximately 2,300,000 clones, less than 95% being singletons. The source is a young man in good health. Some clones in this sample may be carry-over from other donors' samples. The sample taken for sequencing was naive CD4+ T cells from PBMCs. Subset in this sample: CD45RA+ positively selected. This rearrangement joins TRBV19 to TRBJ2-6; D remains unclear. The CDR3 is CASTHGRGANVLTF. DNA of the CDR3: TGTGCCAGTACCCATGGGCGCGGGGCCAACGTCCTGACTTTC.